This T cell receptor beta chain was sequenced during a study of Ad26.COV2.S vaccination and SARS-CoV-2 variants. As concerns this clone: Its antigen is unknown.

Sequenced by immunoSEQ multiplex PCR; TCRdb stores in-frame clones only, minus some. This table holds about 350,000 clones, around 92% found once. Whole-study results and caveats: People who got the vaccine or the placebo had similar non-spike TCR breadth.

The sample was peripheral blood, taken after recovery from COVID-19. The clonotype was recovered from a human donor who had recovered from COVID-19.

CDR3: CASSVTGQNTEAFF. In nucleotides, the CDR3 is TGTGCCAGCAGCGTAACAGGGCAGAACACTGAAGCTTTCTTT. V gene TRBV9 combines with J gene TRBJ1-1, with D possibly being TRBD1 (6 bases). Trimming stripped 1 base from V and 1 base from J, with 8 bases between. The CDR3 covers 14 residues. Germline V gene lookup returns CDR1 SGDLS and CDR2 YYNGEE.